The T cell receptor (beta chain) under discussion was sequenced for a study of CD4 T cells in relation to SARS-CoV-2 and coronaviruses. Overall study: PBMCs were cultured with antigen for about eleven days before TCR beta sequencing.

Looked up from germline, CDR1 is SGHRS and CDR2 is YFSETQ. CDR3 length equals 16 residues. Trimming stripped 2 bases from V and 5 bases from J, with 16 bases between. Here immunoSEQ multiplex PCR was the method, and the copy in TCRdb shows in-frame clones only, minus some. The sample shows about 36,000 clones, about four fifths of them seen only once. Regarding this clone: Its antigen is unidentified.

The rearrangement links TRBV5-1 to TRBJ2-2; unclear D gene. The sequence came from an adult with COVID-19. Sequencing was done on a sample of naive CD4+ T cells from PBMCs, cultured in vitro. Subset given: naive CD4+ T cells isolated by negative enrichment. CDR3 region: CASSLLSVPATGELFF. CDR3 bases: TGCGCCAGCAGCTTACTTTCCGTACCGGCGACCGGGGAGCTGTTTTTT.